These 17 T cell receptor beta chains share one sample of origin, sequenced in a study of blood T cell repertoires in COVID-19. Some clones are missing from TCRdb's copy, which holds only in-frame ones; the method was immunoSEQ multiplex PCR. The sample yields some 290,000 clones, around 85% seen once. Sequenced material: peripheral blood. The receptors stem from a woman in her twenties or thirties with COVID-19, enrolled during active disease.

This chain links TRBV27 with TRBJ1-6; D is unresolved. The CDR3 sequence is 13 residues long. V was trimmed by 8 bases and J by 2 bases, leaving 7 bases between them. Germline CDR1 is MNHEY and CDR2 is SMNVEV (reference sequence). CDR3 coding DNA: TGTGCCAGCGCGGAGGCCTATAATTCACCCCTCCACTTT. Translating gives CASAEAYNSPLHF.

This chain joins TRBV2 and TRBJ1-4; the match to TRBD1 covers 9 bases. Germline loops: CDR1 SNHLY, CDR2 FYNNEI. J gave up 3 bases and V 7 bases, and 6 bases lay outside the gene matches. The CDR3 has 15 residues. The CDR3 reads CASNTQGAANEKLFF. CDR3 bases: TGTGCCAGCAATACACAGGGGGCAGCTAATGAAAAACTGTTTTTT.

This chain uses TRBV30 with TRBJ2-1; 12 bases align to TRBD1. V dropped 2 bases and J dropped 9; count of bases not matched to a gene: 5. Germline lookup yields CDR1 GTSNPN and CDR2 SVGIG (reference sequence). This CDR3 has 14 amino acids. The CDR3 sequence: CAWSPGTGGVEQFF. For the CDR3, the DNA is TGTGCCTGGAGTCCCGGGACAGGGGGCGTTGAGCAGTTCTTC.

The chain joins TRBV27 to TRBJ1-5; 8 bases match TRBD1. The CDR3 consists of 17 residues. V dropped 4 bases and J dropped 1; count of bases not matched to a gene: 9. Germline V gene data show CDR1 as MNHEY and CDR2 as SMNVEV (reference sequence). Written as DNA, the CDR3 is TGTGCCAGCAGTTCAGGACACGACAGGGGAAGCAATCAGCCCCAGCATTTT. This encodes CASSSGHDRGSNQPQHF.

This clone was detected a few times. The chain's CDR3 is CASSDSPRRNYEQYF. The CDR3 coding sequence is TGTGCCAGCAGTGACTCCCCCCGCAGAAACTACGAGCAGTACTTC. This chain connects TRBV2 to TRBJ2-7; D unclear. This CDR3 comprises 15 residues. The V gene's germline CDR1 is SNHLY and CDR2 FYNNEI. V lost 3 bases, J lost 3 bases, and 15 bases lay in between.

This rearrangement joins TRBV29-1 to TRBJ1-1, with a tentative D call TRBD1 (5 bases). Germline CDR1 SQVTM, CDR2 ANQGSEA. CDR3 size: 17 residues. Trimming cost V 3 bases and J 1 base, with 21 bases left between them. DNA for the CDR3: TGCAGCGTTGAGGAAGAAGGAGGGGCGTGGGGGAACACTGAAGCTTTCTTT. This gives the protein CSVEEEGGAWGNTEAFF.

J is TRBJ2-7 and V is TRBV28; D is possibly TRBD1 (5 bases). V was clipped by 7 bases and J by 5 bases, with 15 bases between them. The germline CDR1 and CDR2 sequences are MDHEN and SYDVKM. This CDR3 has 13 amino acids. This chain's CDR3 is CASKIRGWNEQYF. The CDR3 DNA reads TGTGCCAGCAAAATAAGGGGATGGAACGAGCAGTACTTC.

The chain recombines TRBV6-5 with TRBJ2-2, with D possibly being TRBD2 (7 bases). Germline V CDR1 and CDR2: MNHEY, SVGAGI. This CDR3 comprises 15 residues. The V end was cut by 8 bases, the J end by 1 base, with 14 bases between. The DNA of the CDR3 is TGTGCCAGCCCCGGGGGGACAATGAACACCGGGGAGCTGTTTTTT. It yields the protein CASPGGTMNTGELFF.

The rearrangement uses TRBV12-3 or TRBV12-4 and TRBJ2-7; 7 nucleotides agree with TRBD1. J gave up 3 bases and V 3 bases, and 2 bases lay outside the gene matches. The CDR3 is 13 amino acids. The CDR3 loop is CASSFYRGYEQYF. CDR3 bases: TGTGCCAGCAGTTTCTACAGGGGCTACGAGCAGTACTTC.

A few counts support this clone. The CDR3 bases are TGTGCCAGCGGGCGGGACAGGGGCCCGAATCAGCCCCAGCATTTT. Its translation is CASGRDRGPNQPQHF. The chain is built from TRBV2 and TRBJ1-5, with 10 bases fitting TRBD1. The germline V gene has CDR1 SNHLY and CDR2 FYNNEI. The CDR3 length is 15 residues. Unmatched junction bases numbered 8, after V lost 8 bases and J lost 4 bases.

The count of this clone is one. The chain carries TRBV10-3 and TRBJ2-7, with TRBD1 matching over 12 bases. The V and J ends lost 2 bases and 7 bases, in that order; junction bases with no gene match: 6. CDR1 is ENHRY, CDR2 SYGVKD, per germline. The CDR3 contains 15 residues. The CDR3 sequence is CAISEPRDRGPEQYF. CDR3 sequence (DNA): TGTGCCATCAGTGAGCCCCGGGACAGGGGGCCGGAGCAGTACTTC.

This clone showed up just a few times. This chain joins TRBV7-2 and TRBJ2-7; 8 positions agree with TRBD1. The CDR3 has 14 residues. V was clipped by 8 bases and J by 5 bases; unmatched bases: 11. Germline CDR1 and CDR2: SGHTA and FQGNSA. The CDR3 region is CASGNRGKGNEQYF. The CDR3 DNA is TGTGCCAGCGGCAACAGGGGGAAGGGGAACGAGCAGTACTTC. The full variable domain, with the rest looked up from reference TRBV7-2 and TRBJ2-7, is GAGVSQSPSNKVTEKGKDVELRCDPISGHTALYWYRQSLGQGLEFLIYFQGNSAPDKSGLPSDRFSAERTGGSVSTLTIQRTQQEDSAVYLCASGNRGKGNEQYFGPGTRLTVT.

The rearrangement links TRBV7-2 to TRBJ2-7; 9 bases match TRBD2. From germline, CDR1 is SGHTA and CDR2 FQGNSA. After removal of 5 bases from V and 2 bases from J, the junction contained 4 bases not matched to a gene. The CDR3 is made up of 14 amino acids. The CDR3 region is CASSPTSGTYEQYF. CDR3 nucleotides: TGTGCCAGCAGCCCGACTAGCGGTACCTACGAGCAGTACTTC.

V is TRBV3-1 (or the pseudogene TRBV3-2) and J is TRBJ2-5; a weak D match, TRBD2 (7 bases). The V gene lost 2 bases and the J gene lost 1 base, with 14 bases spanning the gap. CDR1 and CDR2 from the germline V gene are LGHDT and YNNKEL (reference sequence). The CDR3 is 16 amino acids. The CDR3 reads CASSQSLRGGQETQYF. CDR3 bases: TGTGCCAGCAGCCAATCGTTAAGGGGGGGCCAAGAGACCCAGTACTTC.

This sequence joins TRBV5-1 and TRBJ2-2, with TRBD1 identical over 9 bases. Per germline, CDR1 SGHRS and CDR2 YFSETQ. This CDR3 comprises 17 residues. J gave up 2 bases and V 3 bases, and 8 bases lay outside the gene matches. The CDR3 region has the DNA TGCGCCAGCAGCTCGGGTCCGGGACAGGGTAACACCGGGGAGCTGTTTTTT. Encoded protein: CASSSGPGQGNTGELFF.

The chain joins TRBV12-5 to TRBJ1-6; TRBD1 matches 8 bases. The trim removed 6 bases at V and 0 bases at J, leaving 7 bases unmatched. Germline loops: CDR1 LGHNT, CDR2 FRNRAP. This CDR3 is 17 amino acids long. The chain's CDR3 is CASGPTGASSYNSPLHF. CDR3 bases: TGTGCTAGTGGGCCGACAGGGGCGAGCTCCTATAATTCACCCCTCCACTTT.

The CDR3 here is CASSEGDANTGELFF. CDR3 nucleotide sequence: TGCGCCAGCAGTGAGGGGGACGCGAACACCGGGGAGCTGTTTTTT. The chain carries TRBV5-1 and TRBJ2-2, with a possible D match to TRBD1 (6 bases). From germline, CDR1 is SGHRS and CDR2 YFSETQ. This CDR3 comprises 15 residues. V lost 5 bases to trimming and J lost 0 bases, with 11 bases between them.